The subject of this entry is one T cell receptor (beta chain). The antigen is undetermined. Measured with immunoSEQ multiplex PCR; TCRdb has only the in-frame clones, and not every one. The data contain approximately 92,000 clones, almost 70% of them seen just once; the ten biggest clones take up roughly 50%. This record comes from a study of shared clonotypes between healthy human individuals. The ends lost 6 bases at V and 5 bases at J; junction bases unmatched: 7. CDR1 is LNHDA, CDR2 SQIVND, per germline (reference sequence). There are 14 residues in the CDR3. Study-level points and caveats: On the whole, naive subsets had larger estimated richness than memory subsets had.

Sample: memory CD8+ T cells sorted from blood. Stated subset: CD45RO+ cells pooled with CCR7-negative TemRA cells. The TCR comes from a man aged 30 to 45 in good health. The rearrangement uses TRBV19 and TRBJ2-5, with 9 bases fitting TRBD1. DNA for the CDR3: TGTGCCAGTAGCTCTACAGGGGGCAGCGAGACCCAGTACTTC. This translates into CASSSTGGSETQYF.